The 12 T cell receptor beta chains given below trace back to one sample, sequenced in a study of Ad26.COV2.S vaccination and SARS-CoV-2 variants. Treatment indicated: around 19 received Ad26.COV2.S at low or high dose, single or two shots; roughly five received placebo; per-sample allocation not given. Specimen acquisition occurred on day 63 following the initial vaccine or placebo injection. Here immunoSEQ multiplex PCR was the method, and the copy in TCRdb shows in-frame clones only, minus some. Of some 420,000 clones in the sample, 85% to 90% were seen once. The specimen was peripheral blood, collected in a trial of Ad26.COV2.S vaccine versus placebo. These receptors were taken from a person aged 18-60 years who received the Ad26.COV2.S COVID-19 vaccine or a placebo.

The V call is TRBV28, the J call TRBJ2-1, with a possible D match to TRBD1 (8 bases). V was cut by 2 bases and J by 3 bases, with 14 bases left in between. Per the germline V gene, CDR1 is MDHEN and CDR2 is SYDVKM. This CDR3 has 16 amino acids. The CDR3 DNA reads TGTGCCAGCAGTTTAGAGCGGGACAGGCACTACAATGAGCAGTTCTTC. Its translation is CASSLERDRHYNEQFF.

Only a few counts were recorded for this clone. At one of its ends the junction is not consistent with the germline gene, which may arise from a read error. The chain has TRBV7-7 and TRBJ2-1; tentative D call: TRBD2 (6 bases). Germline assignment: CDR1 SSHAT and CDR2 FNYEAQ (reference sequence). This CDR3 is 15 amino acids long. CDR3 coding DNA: TGTGCTAGCAGCCCCCAGCGGGCCCCCTACAATGAGCAGTTCTTC. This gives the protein CASSPQRAPYNEQFF.

The DNA for the CDR3 is TGTGCCAGCACCACCGACAGTACTAATGAAAAACTGTTTTTT. Encoded protein: CASTTDSTNEKLFF. The chain uses TRBV7-3 and TRBJ1-4; D is perhaps TRBD1 (5 bases). Between the trimmed V and J ends, which lost 7 bases and 2 bases, there was a span of 11 bases. Per germline, CDR1 SGHTA and CDR2 FQGTGA. CDR3 length: 14 residues. The complete variable domain, with remaining parts taken from reference TRBV7-3 and TRBJ1-4, reads GAGVSQTPSNKVTEKGKYVELRCDPISGHTALYWYRQSLGQGPEFLIYFQGTGAADDSGLPNDRFFAVRPEGSVSTLKIQRTERGDSAVYLCASTTDSTNEKLFFGSGTQLSVL.

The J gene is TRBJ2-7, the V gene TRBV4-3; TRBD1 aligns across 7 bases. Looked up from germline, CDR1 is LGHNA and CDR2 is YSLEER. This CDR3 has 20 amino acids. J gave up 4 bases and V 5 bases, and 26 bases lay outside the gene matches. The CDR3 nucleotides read TGCGCCAGCAGCTTTCGTCATTGGACAGGCCCGGAGACCGGGGCGTACGAGCAGTACTTC. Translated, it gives CASSFRHWTGPETGAYEQYF.

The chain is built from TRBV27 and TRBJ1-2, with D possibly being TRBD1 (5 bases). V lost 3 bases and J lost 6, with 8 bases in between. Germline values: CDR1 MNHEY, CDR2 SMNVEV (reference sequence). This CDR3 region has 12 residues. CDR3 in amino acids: CASSFRGNGYTF. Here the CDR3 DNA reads TGTGCCAGCAGTTTTAGGGGAAATGGCTACACCTTC.

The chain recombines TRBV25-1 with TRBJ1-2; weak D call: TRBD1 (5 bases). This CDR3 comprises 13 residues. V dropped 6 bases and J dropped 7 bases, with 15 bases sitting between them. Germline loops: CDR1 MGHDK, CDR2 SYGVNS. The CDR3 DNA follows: TGTGCCAGCAGCCAACAGGCGGGGGTTGGCTACACCTTC. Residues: CASSQQAGVGYTF.

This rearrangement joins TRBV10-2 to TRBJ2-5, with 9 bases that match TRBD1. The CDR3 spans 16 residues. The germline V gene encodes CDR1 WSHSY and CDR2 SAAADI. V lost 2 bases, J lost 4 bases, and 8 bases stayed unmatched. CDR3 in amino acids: CASSEPGDRVAETQYF. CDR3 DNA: TGCGCCAGCAGTGAGCCAGGGGACAGGGTGGCAGAGACCCAGTACTTC.

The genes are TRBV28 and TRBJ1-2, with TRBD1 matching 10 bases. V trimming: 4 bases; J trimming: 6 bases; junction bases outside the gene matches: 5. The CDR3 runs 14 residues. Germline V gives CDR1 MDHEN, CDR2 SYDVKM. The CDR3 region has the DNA TGTGCCAGCAGTTCCGGACAGGGGGAAGATGGCTACACCTTC. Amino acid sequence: CASSSGQGEDGYTF.

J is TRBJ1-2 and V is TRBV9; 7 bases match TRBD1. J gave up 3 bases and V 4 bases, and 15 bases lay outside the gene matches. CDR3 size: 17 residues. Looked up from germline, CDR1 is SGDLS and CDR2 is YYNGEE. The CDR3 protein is CASSQLGQVGSDYGYTF. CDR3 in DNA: TGTGCCAGCAGCCAACTCGGACAGGTTGGCTCTGACTATGGCTACACCTTC.

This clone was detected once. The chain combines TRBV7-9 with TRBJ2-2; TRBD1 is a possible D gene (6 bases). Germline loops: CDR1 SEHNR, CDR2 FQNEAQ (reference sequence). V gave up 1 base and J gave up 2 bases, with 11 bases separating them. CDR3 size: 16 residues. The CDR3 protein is CASSLERDKNTGELFF. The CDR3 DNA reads TGTGCCAGCAGCTTAGAGAGGGACAAAAACACCGGGGAGCTGTTTTTT.

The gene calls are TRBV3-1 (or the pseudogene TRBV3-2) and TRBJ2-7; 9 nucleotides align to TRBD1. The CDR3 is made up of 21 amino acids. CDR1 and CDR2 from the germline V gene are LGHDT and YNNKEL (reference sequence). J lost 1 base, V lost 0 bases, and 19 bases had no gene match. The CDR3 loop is CASSQDSAVWGQGSWSYEQYF. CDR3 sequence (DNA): TGTGCCAGCAGCCAAGATTCGGCAGTTTGGGGACAGGGTTCATGGTCCTACGAGCAGTACTTC.

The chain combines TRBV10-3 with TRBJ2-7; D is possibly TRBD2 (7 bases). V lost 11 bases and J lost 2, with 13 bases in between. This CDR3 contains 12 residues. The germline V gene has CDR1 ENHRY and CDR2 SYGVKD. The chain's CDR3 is CAVGGDPYEQYF. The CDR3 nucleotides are TGTGCCGTAGGGGGGGACCCCTACGAGCAGTACTTC.